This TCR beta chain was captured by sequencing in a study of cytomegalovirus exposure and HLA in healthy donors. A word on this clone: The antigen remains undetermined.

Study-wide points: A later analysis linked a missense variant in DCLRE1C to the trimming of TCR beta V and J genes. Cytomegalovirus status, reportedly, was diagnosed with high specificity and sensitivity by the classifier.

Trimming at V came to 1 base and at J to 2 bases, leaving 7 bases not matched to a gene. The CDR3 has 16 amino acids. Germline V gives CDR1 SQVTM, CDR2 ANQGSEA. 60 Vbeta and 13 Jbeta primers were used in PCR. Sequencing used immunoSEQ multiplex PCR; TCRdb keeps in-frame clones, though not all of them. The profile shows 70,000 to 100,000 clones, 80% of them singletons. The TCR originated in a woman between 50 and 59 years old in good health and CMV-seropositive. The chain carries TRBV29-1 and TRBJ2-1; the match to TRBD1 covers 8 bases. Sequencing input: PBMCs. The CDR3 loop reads CSVEGLQGVAYNEQFF. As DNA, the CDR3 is TGCAGCGTTGAAGGCCTACAGGGGGTCGCCTACAATGAGCAGTTCTTC.